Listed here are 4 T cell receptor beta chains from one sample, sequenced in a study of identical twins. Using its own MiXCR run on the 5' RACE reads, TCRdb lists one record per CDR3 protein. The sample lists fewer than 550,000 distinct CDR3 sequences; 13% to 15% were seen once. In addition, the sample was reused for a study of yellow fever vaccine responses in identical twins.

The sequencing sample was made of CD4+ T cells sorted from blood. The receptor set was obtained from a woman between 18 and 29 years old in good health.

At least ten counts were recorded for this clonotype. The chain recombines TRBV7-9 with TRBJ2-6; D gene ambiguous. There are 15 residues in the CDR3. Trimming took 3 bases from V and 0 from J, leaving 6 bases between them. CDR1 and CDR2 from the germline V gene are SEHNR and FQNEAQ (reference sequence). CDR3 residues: CASSFSASGANVLTF. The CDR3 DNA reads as TGTGCCAGCAGCTTTTCAGCCTCTGGGGCCAACGTCCTGACTTTC.

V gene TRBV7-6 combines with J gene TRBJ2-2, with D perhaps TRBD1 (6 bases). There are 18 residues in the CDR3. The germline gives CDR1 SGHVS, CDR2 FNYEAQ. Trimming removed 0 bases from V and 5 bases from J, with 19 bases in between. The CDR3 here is CASSLAWATGHGTGELFF. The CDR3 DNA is TGTGCCAGCAGCTTAGCTTGGGCGACAGGACACGGTACCGGGGAGCTGTTTTTT.

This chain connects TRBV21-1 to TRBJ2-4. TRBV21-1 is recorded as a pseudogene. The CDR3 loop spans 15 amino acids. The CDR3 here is CASSRSLSRKNIQYF. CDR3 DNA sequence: TGTGCCAGCAGCAGGTCACTAAGCAGAAAAAACATTCAGTACTTC.

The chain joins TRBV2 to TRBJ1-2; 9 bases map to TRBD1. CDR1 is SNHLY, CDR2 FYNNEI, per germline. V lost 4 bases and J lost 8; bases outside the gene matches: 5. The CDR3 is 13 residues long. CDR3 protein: CASSVRDRVGYTF. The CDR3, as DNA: TGTGCCAGCAGTGTCCGGGACAGGGTCGGCTACACCTTC.